This T cell receptor (beta chain) was identified in a study of T cell responses to AZD1222 COVID-19 vaccine (dated by TCRdb to the early 2020s). A note on the overall study: AZD1222 recipients with second doses at about 4 weeks or about 12 weeks were pooled, because spike-specific TCR depth and breadth did not differ between schedules. A total of 230 to 250 trial participants underwent TCR sequencing, of whom around 200 received two doses of AZD1222 and 26 received two doses of the MenACWY control vaccine. Trial participants were enrolled into age subgroups of 18-55, 56-69 and 70-plus years, which contained approximately 150, 28 and 58 TCR-sequenced participants, respectively. The study at large found these results: Most participants were white British and females outnumbered males, and the authors suggested that clonal diversity may have been underestimated. In the small 56-69-year group, the increase in depth fell short of significance, most likely because of low power. After two AZD1222 doses, both the breadth and the depth of spike-specific TCRs were significantly higher than at day 0 and than in MenACWY recipients. Reportedly, close to half of the unique spike-specific TCRs recognized epitopes lying outside the regions that are mutated in the B.1.351 and B.1.1.7 variants. Conclusions about previously exposed vaccinees are limited, since just five or six AZD1222 recipients were seropositive for SARS-CoV-2 at baseline. CD4 TCRs associated with the vaccine covered the entire spike protein, and the dominant responses were in regions 160-218 and 743-854. Because no samples from the day 14 peak response were available, repertoires could be characterized only after the peak T cell response.

What the time point label conveys for this sample: baseline before first vaccination. Samples from vaccinated people were obtained from the UK trials COV001 and COV002, which included a single-blind randomized controlled phase 2/3 trial of AZD1222 (ChAdOx1 nCoV-19) in healthy adults. For TCRbeta chain sequencing, PBMC samples were collected from trial participants at day 0 and at day 28 after the second dose. V sheds 0 bases and J sheds 3 bases, leaving 14 bases between their ends. From cysteine to phenylalanine, the CDR3 is 16 amino acids long. This entry keeps only the CDR3 DNA: 48 bases, framed from base 1. CDR1 and CDR2 are drawn from the germline V gene (reference sequence): LNHDA, SQIVND. The CDR3 regions of human TCRbeta chains were subjected to immunosequencing. From the authors' description of their analysis: TCRs in the repertoires were compared against a reference library of SARS-CoV-2-specific TCRs that had been generated with the MIRA antigen-specificity platform. Breadth meant the fraction of unique TCRs that were SARS-CoV-2-associated, whereas depth meant the fraction of total T cells that were SARS-CoV-2-associated. Each spike-specific TCR was assigned to its reactive spike region and to a CD4 or CD8 class using the MIRA data. Log10-transformed breadth and depth values were compared by one-way ANOVA with Sidak's multiple comparisons tests. TCRdb carries this immuneACCESS record with in-frame sequences only. Its versions omit some clonotypes, under half of them owing to an unresolved V gene in the studies checked, with the rest unexplained. That table supplies the V and J calls and clone size; D and trimming were determined from the DNA. The sample table records under 200,000 clones; around nine tenths of these occur just once. The top ten clones comprise around 1.5% of the sample.

As concerns this clone: Its recognized antigen is unknown. No base qualities exist here, and no much larger clone lies one base off it.

The sequences come from peripheral blood, collected on day 0 of AZD1222 vaccination. The chain is assembled from TRBV19 and TRBJ1-1, with a weak D call of TRBD1 (5 bases match). The TCR was taken from an adult in good health. The DNA reads as follows: TGTGCCAGTAGTATAGATTCTACCTGGGGGGACACTGAAGCTTTCTTT. This codes for CASSIDSTWGDTEAFF.